These 16 T cell receptor beta chains originate from one sample sequenced in a study of T-cell memory formation after mild COVID-19. TCRdb re-called the 5' RACE reads with MiXCR, one entry per CDR3 protein. The sample holds fewer than 600,000 distinct CDR3 sequences, less than 25% seen once. Sample: PBMCs or a T cell subset sorted from them (not recorded which). The source of these receptors is an adult woman who had mild COVID-19 (a few samples of this study predate the infection). Cell type and time point are not known.

This clonotype came up many times. This rearrangement joins TRBV4-1 to TRBJ2-7, with D possibly matching TRBD2 (6 bases). CDR1 is MGHRA, CDR2 YSYEKL, per germline. Trimming left V 5 bases short and J 2 bases short, with 16 bases between. The CDR3 has 15 amino acids. Here the CDR3 reads CASSYTFGGPYEQYF. In nucleotides, the CDR3 is TGCGCCAGCAGCTATACCTTTGGAGGGCCCTACGAGCAGTACTTC.

The chain couples TRBV9 to TRBJ1-2; D may be TRBD1 (5 bases). Germline lookup yields CDR1 SGDLS and CDR2 YYNGEE. The germline V and J ends were trimmed by 3 bases and 5 bases, with 8 bases remaining between them. The CDR3 spans 12 residues. The CDR3 here is CASSDRIYGYTF. CDR3 bases: TGTGCCAGCAGCGACAGGATTTATGGCTACACCTTC.

The chain links TRBV27 to TRBJ2-7; 11 positions agree with TRBD1. V lost 5 bases to trimming and J lost 3 bases; unmatched junction nucleotides: 6. Germline V lookup: CDR1 MNHEY, CDR2 SMNVEV (reference sequence). This CDR3 is 15 amino acids long. The CDR3 region is CASSRTGGENYEQYF. The CDR3 DNA sequence: TGTGCCAGCAGTAGGACAGGGGGCGAAAACTACGAGCAGTACTTC.

The genes are TRBV7-2 and TRBJ1-5; the match to TRBD1 covers 9 bases. The CDR3 consists of 13 residues. Germline V gene data show CDR1 as SGHTA and CDR2 as FQGNSA. V was clipped by 5 bases and J by 6 bases; unmatched bases: 2. CDR3: CASSTQGAQPQHF. The CDR3 DNA follows: TGTGCCAGCAGCACACAGGGGGCTCAGCCCCAGCATTTT. The full variable domain, with the rest looked up from reference TRBV7-2 and TRBJ1-5, is GAGVSQSPSNKVTEKGKDVELRCDPISGHTALYWYRQSLGQGLEFLIYFQGNSAPDKSGLPSDRFSAERTGGSVSTLTIQRTQQEDSAVYLCASSTQGAQPQHFGDGTRLSIL.

The V and J genes are TRBV24-1 and TRBJ2-7; D may match TRBD1 or TRBD2 (7 bases each). The germline gives CDR1 KGHDR, CDR2 SFDVKD. The CDR3 is 16 residues long. Trimming took off 4 bases at V and 6 bases at J, with 21 bases between the two ends. The CDR3 sequence is CATSDPAGDRVSEQYF. In nucleotides, the CDR3 is TGTGCCACCAGTGACCCCGCGGGAGACAGGGTATCCGAGCAGTACTTC.

The chain carries TRBV15 and TRBJ2-2; TRBD1 aligns across 7 bases. The germline V gene encodes CDR1 LNHNV and CDR2 YYDKDF (reference sequence). The junction had 14 bases not matched to a gene; V was cut back by 3 bases and J by 1 base. The CDR3 spans 19 residues. CDR3 region: CATSSARNLGQKNTGELFF. CDR3 nucleotides: TGTGCCACCAGCAGCGCACGAAACCTGGGACAGAAGAACACCGGGGAGCTGTTTTTT.

This chain uses TRBV20-1 with TRBJ2-5; maybe TRBD2 (6 bases). The CDR3 spans 14 residues. The V gene's germline CDR1 is DFQATT and CDR2 SNEGSKA (reference sequence). V was clipped by 1 base and J by 5 bases, with 14 bases between them. CDR3 sequence (DNA): TGCAGTGCTAGAGTGAGGGGCGGGGCTGAGACCCAGTACTTC. Its protein is CSARVRGGAETQYF.

J is TRBJ1-1 and V is TRBV7-8; 9 bases agree with TRBD1. Germline-derived CDR1 and CDR2 are SGHVS and FQNEAQ. The CDR3 has 13 amino acids. With 6 bases clipped from V and 4 bases from J, the junction kept 3 bases outside the gene matches. The CDR3 DNA follows: TGTGCCAGCAGTCACAGGGGGCTCACTGAAGCTTTCTTT. Residues: CASSHRGLTEAFF.

The chain employs TRBV6-5 and TRBJ2-1; 9 bases are a match to TRBD2. The CDR3 is made up of 15 amino acids. The germline gives CDR1 MNHEY, CDR2 SVGAGI. The junction had 11 bases not matched to a gene; V was cut back by 6 bases and J by 8 bases. As DNA, the CDR3 is TGTGCCAGCAGCACAGGACTAGCGTGGGTATATGAGCAGTTCTTC. Its protein is CASSTGLAWVYEQFF.

The rearrangement joins TRBV6-4 to TRBJ2-3; D gene uncertain. Trimming shortened V by 8 bases and J by 6 bases, and 15 bases separated the two germline ends. The V gene's germline CDR1 is MRHNA and CDR2 SNTAGT. There are 13 residues in the CDR3. The chain's CDR3 is CASARLPSDTQYF. CDR3 in DNA: TGTGCCAGCGCCCGACTCCCCTCCGATACGCAGTATTTT.

V usage is TRBV3-1 and J usage is TRBJ2-7; the D is unclear. The CDR3 runs 13 residues. Germline CDR1 reads LGHDT; CDR2 reads YNNKEL (reference sequence). Deletions cut 0 bases from V and 6 bases from J, with 9 bases between. CDR3 protein: CASSQDRAVEQYF. The DNA of the CDR3 is TGTGCCAGCAGCCAAGATCGGGCGGTCGAGCAGTACTTC.

The chain recombines TRBV4-1 with TRBJ2-7, with D possibly matching TRBD1 (5 bases). The CDR3 sequence is 14 residues long. V shed 1 base and J shed 7 bases, with 14 bases lying between them. Germline V gives CDR1 MGHRA, CDR2 YSYEKL. The chain's CDR3 is CASSQAGRVGEQYF. For the CDR3, the DNA is TGCGCCAGCAGCCAAGCGGGCAGGGTGGGTGAGCAGTACTTC.

The V call is TRBV5-1, the J call TRBJ1-6; TRBD1 aligns across 9 bases. CDR1 SGHRS and CDR2 YFSETQ come from the germline V gene. The CDR3 totals 15 residues. V lost 7 bases and J lost 8; bases outside the gene matches: 10. The CDR3 DNA follows: TGCGCCAGCCTAAAACTAGGACAGGGGTATTCACCCCTCCACTTT. Translated: CASLKLGQGYSPLHF.

This chain links TRBV7-9 with TRBJ2-2; no reliable D call. In germline, CDR1 is SEHNR, CDR2 FQNEAQ (reference sequence). This CDR3 contains 14 residues. The V end lost 4 bases, the J end lost 2 bases, and 8 bases lay between the germline ends. The CDR3 bases are TGTGCCAGCAGCTCCCGAGGTAACACCGGGGAGCTGTTTTTT. Amino acid sequence: CASSSRGNTGELFF.

A few counts support this clonotype. V and J are TRBV12-3 or TRBV12-4 and TRBJ2-7; the D call may be TRBD1 or TRBD2 (6 bases each). The CDR3 is 15 amino acids. V was shortened by 6 bases and J by 4 bases, with 19 bases between the two germline ends. The CDR3: CASSLGGSPTYEQYF. Written as DNA, the CDR3 is TGTGCCAGCAGCCTAGGGGGGTCCCCCACTTACGAGCAGTACTTC.

J is TRBJ2-2 and V is TRBV6-2 or TRBV6-3; TRBD1 might be the D (5 bases). The CDR3 is 14 residues long. Germline V gives CDR1 MNHEY, CDR2 SVGEGT. The germline V and J ends were trimmed by 5 bases and 2 bases, with 9 bases remaining between them. The CDR3 loop reads CASSDRTNTGELFF. CDR3 nucleotides: TGTGCCAGCAGTGACCGGACAAACACCGGGGAGCTGTTTTTT.